The clone carrying this T cell receptor beta chain was counted a few times. The entry originates in a study of beta chain features in type 1 diabetes. At the level of the study: All samples combined gave around 98,000,000 sorted cells for examination.

The CDR3 loop spans 15 amino acids. Germline V gene data show CDR1 as SQVTM and CDR2 as ANQGSEA. Trimming left V 4 bases short and J 4 bases short, with 18 bases between. Every bit of the isolated RNA underwent reverse transcription, so sequencing read expressed TCRB transcripts. Assay: immunoSEQ multiplex PCR; the TCRdb copy retains only in-frame clones and omits some. The sample lists 850,000 to 900,000 clones, 17% seen once, with around 0.02% in the top ten. The sequenced sample consisted of naive CD4+ T cells from blood. The TCR sequence derives from a woman younger than 30 in good health. The chain links TRBV29-1 to TRBJ2-3; tentatively, D is TRBD1 (5 bases). The CDR3 DNA reads as TGCAGCGTTGTAAGTAGCAGGGTGTACGCAGATACGCAGTATTTT. It is translated as CSVVSSRVYADTQYF.